This TCR beta chain was profiled in a study of Ad26.COV2.S vaccination and SARS-CoV-2 variants. The study, taken as a whole, reports: Reports say spike-specific CD8+ and CD4+ T cell responses covered substantial breadth after vaccination. Similar non-spike TCR breadth was seen in vaccine and placebo recipients.

Details on this clone: Antigen unknown.

V was shortened by 6 bases and J by 0 bases, with 11 bases between the two germline ends. CDR3 length: 14 amino acids. Germline assignment: CDR1 LNHDA and CDR2 SQIVND (reference sequence). The protocol was immunoSEQ multiplex PCR, while the TCRdb copy is restricted to in-frame clones and leaves out a portion. Here the sample spans some 350,000 clones, 92% being singletons. The rearrangement uses TRBV19 and TRBJ1-1, with D perhaps matching TRBD1 (5 bases). The source was peripheral blood, collected after recovery from COVID-19. The TCR comes from a human donor who had recovered from COVID-19. As DNA, the CDR3 is TGTGCCAGTAGCCGAGACAGCCTGAACACTGAAGCTTTCTTT. Translating it yields CASSRDSLNTEAFF.